What follows are 8 T cell receptor beta chains derived from one specimen sequenced in a study of T cell responses to AZD1222 COVID-19 vaccine. The table came from immunoSEQ multiplex PCR; TCRdb's copy has only in-frame clones and leaves some out. Here the sample spans about 140,000 clones, around nine tenths being singletons. The input for sequencing was peripheral blood, taken on day 0 of AZD1222 vaccination. These TCRs come from an adult in good health.

The gene calls are TRBV28 and TRBJ1-6; D perhaps matches TRBD1 (5 bases). V lost 5 bases and J 3 bases, leaving 11 bases between the germline ends. The germline V gene has CDR1 MDHEN and CDR2 SYDVKM. The CDR3 spans 15 residues. CDR3 sequence: CASSTWGLYNSPLHF. DNA for the CDR3: TGTGCCAGCAGTACCTGGGGCCTCTATAATTCACCCCTCCACTTT. The full variable domain, in which reference TRBV28 and TRBJ1-6 provide the parts outside the CDR3, is DVKVTQSSRYLVKRTGEKVFLECVQDMDHENMFWYRQDPGLGLRLIYFSYDVKMKEKGDIPEGYSVSREKKERFSLILESASTNQTSMYLCASSTWGLYNSPLHFGNGTRLTVT.

This chain's CDR3 is CASSPRTSSFRDTQYF. In nucleotides, the CDR3 is TGTGCCAGTAGTCCCAGGACTAGCTCGTTTAGGGATACGCAGTATTTT. V usage is TRBV19 and J usage is TRBJ2-3, with 8 bases fitting TRBD2. Germline loops: CDR1 LNHDA, CDR2 SQIVND (reference sequence). This CDR3 contains 16 residues. The J segment lost 6 bases and the V segment lost 5 bases, leaving 13 bases of the junction unmatched.

This chain uses TRBV10-1 with TRBJ1-2; 7 bases fit TRBD1. The trim removed 6 bases at V and 4 bases at J, leaving 14 bases unmatched. The germline V gene encodes CDR1 WNHNN and CDR2 SYGVQD (reference sequence). The CDR3 contains 16 residues. The CDR3 loop reads CASRKEQGLTTYGYTF. The CDR3 DNA reads as TGCGCCAGCAGAAAAGAACAGGGGTTGACTACCTATGGCTACACCTTC.

CDR3 sequence (DNA): TGTGCCAGCAGTTTAAGGACCGGTCATGAAAAACTGTTTTTT. This gives the protein CASSLRTGHEKLFF. V is TRBV27 and J is TRBJ1-4; D is uncertain. The germline gives CDR1 MNHEY, CDR2 SMNVEV (reference sequence). The germline V and J ends were trimmed by 2 bases and 6 bases, with 10 bases remaining between them. This CDR3 is built from 14 residues.

This chain links TRBV9 with TRBJ2-4, with 7 bases that match TRBD1. Trimming took 0 bases from V and 9 from J; bases not matched to a gene: 6. The CDR3 extends over 14 amino acids. Germline V gene lookup returns CDR1 SGDLS and CDR2 YYNGEE. The CDR3 nucleotides read TGTGCCAGCAGCGTAGGGCAGGGGGTCGCCATTCAGTACTTC. Amino acid sequence: CASSVGQGVAIQYF.

The chain has TRBV5-4 and TRBJ2-2; D not certain. V dropped 6 bases and J dropped 3 bases, with 3 bases sitting between them. The CDR3 is 11 residues long. The V gene's germline CDR1 is SGHNT and CDR2 YYREEE (reference sequence). The CDR3 loop is CASTHTGELFF. CDR3 nucleotides: TGTGCCAGCACTCACACCGGGGAGCTGTTTTTT.

The chain employs TRBV19 and TRBJ1-1, with D unclear. V was trimmed by 0 bases and J by 4 bases, leaving 6 bases between them. This CDR3 contains 13 residues. Germline V gene lookup returns CDR1 LNHDA and CDR2 SQIVND (reference sequence). The DNA of the CDR3 is TGTGCCAGTAGTATAGAGGGTAGCACTGAAGCTTTCTTT. It yields the protein CASSIEGSTEAFF.

DNA for the CDR3: TGTGCCAGCAGCACATCCGGGCGGGGGGTAACTAACTATGGCTACACCTTC. Its protein product is CASSTSGRGVTNYGYTF. This rearrangement joins TRBV9 to TRBJ1-2, with D possibly matching TRBD1 (5 bases). CDR3 length equals 17 residues. Germline V CDR1 and CDR2: SGDLS, YYNGEE. With 4 bases removed from V and 0 bases from J, the gap between germline ends came to 19 bases. The full variable domain, with the rest looked up from reference TRBV9 and TRBJ1-2, is DSGVTQTPKHLITATGQRVTLRCSPRSGDLSVYWYQQSLDQGLQFLIQYYNGEERAKGNILERFSAQQFPDLHSELNLSSLELGDSALYFCASSTSGRGVTNYGYTFGSGTRLTVV.